This T cell receptor (beta chain) was profiled in a study of T cell repertoires in cytomegalovirus infection. Turning to the study itself: Matching HLA type, along with CMV infection, was indicated by public TCR beta signatures.

Findings of the study overall: What dominated the ex vivo response were HLA-C-restricted CMV-specific TCR beta clonotypes. Cumulative frequency of public TCR beta families picked out carriers of CMV plus the relevant HLA.

The table lists this clonotype with many counts. Its antigen is unknown. Using its own MiXCR run on the reads, TCRdb lists one record per CDR3 protein. Here the sample spans about 300,000 distinct CDR3 sequences, about 26% being singletons. The sample consisted of PBMCs. This receptor was taken from a human donor in good health (CMV status not recorded). Some clones in this sample may be carry-over from other donors' samples.

The CDR3 bases are TGTGCCAGCAGCCCTATAGCGGGGACACTAGTAGATACGCAGTATTTT. Translation gives CASSPIAGTLVDTQYF. The chain is built from TRBV7-9 and TRBJ2-3, with TRBD2 matching 8 bases. Germline-derived CDR1 and CDR2 are SEHNR and FQNEAQ (reference sequence). The CDR3 totals 16 residues. V was pared by 5 bases and J by 5 bases, with 12 bases of the junction left unmatched.